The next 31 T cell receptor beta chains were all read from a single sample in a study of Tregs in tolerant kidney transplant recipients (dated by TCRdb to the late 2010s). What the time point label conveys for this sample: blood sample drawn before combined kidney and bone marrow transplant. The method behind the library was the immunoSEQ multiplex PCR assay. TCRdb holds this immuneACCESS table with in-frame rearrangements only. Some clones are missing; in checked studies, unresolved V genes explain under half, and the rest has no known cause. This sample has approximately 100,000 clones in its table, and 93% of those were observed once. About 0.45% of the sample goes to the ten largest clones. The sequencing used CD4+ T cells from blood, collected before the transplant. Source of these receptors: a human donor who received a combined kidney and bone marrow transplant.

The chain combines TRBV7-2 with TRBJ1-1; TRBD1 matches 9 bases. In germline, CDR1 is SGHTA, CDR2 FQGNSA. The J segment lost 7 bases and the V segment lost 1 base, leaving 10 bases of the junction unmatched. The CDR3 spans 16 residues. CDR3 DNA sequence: TGTGCCAGCAGCTTAGTAGCACACAGGGGGCTGAGTGAAGCTTTCTTT. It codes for CASSLVAHRGLSEAFF. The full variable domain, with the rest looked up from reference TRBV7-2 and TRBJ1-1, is GAGVSQSPSNKVTEKGKDVELRCDPISGHTALYWYRQSLGQGLEFLIYFQGNSAPDKSGLPSDRFSAERTGGSVSTLTIQRTQQEDSAVYLCASSLVAHRGLSEAFFGQGTRLTVV.

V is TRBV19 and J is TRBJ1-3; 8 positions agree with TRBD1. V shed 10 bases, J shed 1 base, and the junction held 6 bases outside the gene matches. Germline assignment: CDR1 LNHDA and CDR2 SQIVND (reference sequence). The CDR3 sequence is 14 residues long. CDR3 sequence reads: CATRQGISGNTIYF. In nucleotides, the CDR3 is TGTGCCACCAGACAGGGGATATCTGGAAACACCATATATTTT.

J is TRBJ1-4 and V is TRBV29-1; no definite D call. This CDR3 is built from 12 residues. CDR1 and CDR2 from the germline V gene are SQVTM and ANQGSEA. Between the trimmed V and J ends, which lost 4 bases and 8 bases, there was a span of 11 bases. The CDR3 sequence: CSVGVSGEKLFF. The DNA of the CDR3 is TGCAGCGTTGGAGTATCCGGGGAAAAACTGTTTTTT.

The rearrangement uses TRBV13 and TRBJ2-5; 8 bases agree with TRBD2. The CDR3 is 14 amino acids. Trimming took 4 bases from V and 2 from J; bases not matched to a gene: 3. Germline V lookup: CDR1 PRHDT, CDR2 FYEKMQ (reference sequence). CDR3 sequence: CASSSGGQQETQYF. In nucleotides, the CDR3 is TGTGCCAGCAGCTCGGGGGGGCAACAAGAGACCCAGTACTTC.

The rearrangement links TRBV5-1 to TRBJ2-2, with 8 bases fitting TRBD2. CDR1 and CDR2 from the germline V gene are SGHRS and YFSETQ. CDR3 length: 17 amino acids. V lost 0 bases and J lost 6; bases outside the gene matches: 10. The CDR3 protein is CASSLEGGTRKPGELFF. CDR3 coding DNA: TGCGCCAGCAGCTTGGAAGGTGGGACTAGGAAACCCGGGGAGCTGTTTTTT.

The CDR3 DNA reads as TGCAGCGTTGTCACCAGTTCGAACACCGGGGAGCTGTTTTTT. Its translation: CSVVTSSNTGELFF. This chain connects TRBV29-1 to TRBJ2-2; D not resolved. V was trimmed by 4 bases and J by 0 bases, leaving 9 bases between them. CDR1 and CDR2 (germline): SQVTM, ANQGSEA. This CDR3 comprises 14 residues.

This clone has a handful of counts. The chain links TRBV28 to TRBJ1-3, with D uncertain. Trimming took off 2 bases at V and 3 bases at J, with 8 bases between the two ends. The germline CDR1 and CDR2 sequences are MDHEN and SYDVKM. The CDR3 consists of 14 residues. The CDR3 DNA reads TGTGCCAGCAGTTTAGCTAGCGATGGAAACACCATATATTTT. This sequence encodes CASSLASDGNTIYF.

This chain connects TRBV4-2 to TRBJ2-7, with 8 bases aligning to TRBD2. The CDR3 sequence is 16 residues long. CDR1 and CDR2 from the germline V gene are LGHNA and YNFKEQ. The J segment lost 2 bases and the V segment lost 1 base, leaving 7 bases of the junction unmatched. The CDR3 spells CASSQAGTGGAYEQYF. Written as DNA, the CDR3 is TGTGCCAGCAGCCAAGCGGGAACGGGGGGGGCCTACGAGCAGTACTTC.

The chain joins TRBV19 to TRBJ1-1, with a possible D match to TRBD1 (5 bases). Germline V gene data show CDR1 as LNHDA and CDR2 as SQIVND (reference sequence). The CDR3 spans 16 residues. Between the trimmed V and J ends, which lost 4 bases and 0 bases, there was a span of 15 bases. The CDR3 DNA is TGTGCCAGTAGTACCTGGGGGGGAGCCATGAACACTGAAGCTTTCTTT. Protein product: CASSTWGGAMNTEAFF.

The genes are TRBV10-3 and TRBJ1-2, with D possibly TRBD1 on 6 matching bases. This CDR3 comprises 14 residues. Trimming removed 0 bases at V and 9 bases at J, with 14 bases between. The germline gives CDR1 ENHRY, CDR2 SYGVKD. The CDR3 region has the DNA TGTGCCATCAGTGAGTCTGAGGGGGTGCGTAGCTACACCTTC. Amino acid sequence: CAISESEGVRSYTF.

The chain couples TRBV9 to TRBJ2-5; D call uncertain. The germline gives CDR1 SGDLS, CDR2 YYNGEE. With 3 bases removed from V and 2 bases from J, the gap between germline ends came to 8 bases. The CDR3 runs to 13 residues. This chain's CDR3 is CASSGTRQETQYF. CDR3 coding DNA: TGTGCCAGCAGCGGAACGCGGCAAGAGACCCAGTACTTC.

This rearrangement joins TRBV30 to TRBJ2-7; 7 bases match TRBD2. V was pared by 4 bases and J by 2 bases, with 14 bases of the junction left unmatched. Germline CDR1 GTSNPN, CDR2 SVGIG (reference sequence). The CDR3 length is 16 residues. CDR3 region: CAWNHRPAGEAYEQYF. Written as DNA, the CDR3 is TGTGCCTGGAATCATCGGCCGGCGGGAGAAGCCTACGAGCAGTACTTC.

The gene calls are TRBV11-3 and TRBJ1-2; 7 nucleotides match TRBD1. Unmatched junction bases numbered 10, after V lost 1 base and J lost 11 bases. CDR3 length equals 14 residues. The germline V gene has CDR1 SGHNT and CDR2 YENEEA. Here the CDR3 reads CASSLGQGQTLYTF. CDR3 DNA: TGTGCCAGCAGCTTAGGACAGGGCCAGACTTTGTACACCTTC. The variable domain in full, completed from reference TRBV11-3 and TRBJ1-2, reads EAGVVQSPRYKIIEKKQPVAFWCNPISGHNTLYWYLQNLGQGPELLIRYENEEAVDDSQLPKDRFSAERLKGVDSTLKIQPAELGDSAVYLCASSLGQGQTLYTFGSGTRLTVV.

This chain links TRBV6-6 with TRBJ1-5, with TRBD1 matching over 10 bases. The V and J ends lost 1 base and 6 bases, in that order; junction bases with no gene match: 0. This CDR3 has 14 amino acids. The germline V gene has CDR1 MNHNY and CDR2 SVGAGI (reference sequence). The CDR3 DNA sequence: TGTGCCAGCAGTTACTGGGACAGGGGTCAGCCCCAGCATTTT. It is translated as CASSYWDRGQPQHF.

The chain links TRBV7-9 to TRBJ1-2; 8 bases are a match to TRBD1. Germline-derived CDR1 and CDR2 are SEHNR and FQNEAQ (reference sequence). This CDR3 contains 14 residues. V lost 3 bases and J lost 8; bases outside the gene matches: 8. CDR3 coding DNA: TGTGCCAGCAGCTTGCCTCAGGGGGCAGTAGGCTACACCTTC. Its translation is CASSLPQGAVGYTF.

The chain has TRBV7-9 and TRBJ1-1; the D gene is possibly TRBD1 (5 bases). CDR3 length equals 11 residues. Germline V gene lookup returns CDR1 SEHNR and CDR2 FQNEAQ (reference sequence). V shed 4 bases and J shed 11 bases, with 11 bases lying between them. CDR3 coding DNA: TGTGCCAGCAGCTCGACAGTTATGGCTTTCTTT. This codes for CASSSTVMAFF.

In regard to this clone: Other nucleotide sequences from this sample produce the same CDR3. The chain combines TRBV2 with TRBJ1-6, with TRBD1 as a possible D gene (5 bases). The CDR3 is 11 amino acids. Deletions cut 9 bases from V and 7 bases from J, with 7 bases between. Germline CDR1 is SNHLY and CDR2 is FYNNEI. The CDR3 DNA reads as TGTGCCAGTACAGGAAATTCACCCCTCCACTTT. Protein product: CASTGNSPLHF.

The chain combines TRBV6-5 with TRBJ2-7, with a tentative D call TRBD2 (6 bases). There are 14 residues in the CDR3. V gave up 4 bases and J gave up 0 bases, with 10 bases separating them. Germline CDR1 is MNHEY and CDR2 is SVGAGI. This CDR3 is CASSWGLPSYEQYF. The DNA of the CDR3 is TGTGCCAGCAGTTGGGGACTTCCCTCCTACGAGCAGTACTTC.

CDR3 region: CASKVRSNQPQHF. In DNA, the CDR3 is TGTGCCAGCAAAGTGCGTAGCAATCAGCCCCAGCATTTT. The chain employs TRBV6-1 and TRBJ1-5; D is unresolved. Trimming shortened V by 7 bases and J by 0 bases, and 7 bases separated the two germline ends. This CDR3 is built from 13 residues. Per the germline V gene, CDR1 is MNHNS and CDR2 is SASEGT.

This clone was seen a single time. CDR3: CASSLEAGGEKLFF. The CDR3 bases are TGCGCCAGCAGCTTGGAGGCAGGCGGGGAAAAACTGTTTTTT. V gene TRBV5-1 combines with J gene TRBJ1-4, with D hard to call. From germline, CDR1 is SGHRS and CDR2 YFSETQ. This CDR3 is built from 14 residues. Trimming took off 0 bases at V and 8 bases at J, with 11 bases between the two ends. The full variable domain, completed using reference TRBV5-1 and TRBJ1-4, is KAGVTQTPRYLIKTRGQQVTLSCSPISGHRSVSWYQQTPGQGLQFLFEYFSETQRNKGNFPGRFSGRQFSNSRSEMNVSTLELGDSALYLCASSLEAGGEKLFFGSGTQLSVL.

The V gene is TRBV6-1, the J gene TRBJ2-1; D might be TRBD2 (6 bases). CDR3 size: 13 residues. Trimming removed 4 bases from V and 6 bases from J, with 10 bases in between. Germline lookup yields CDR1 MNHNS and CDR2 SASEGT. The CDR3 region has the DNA TGTGCCAGCAGTGTCCGGGACTCCAATGAGCAGTTCTTC. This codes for CASSVRDSNEQFF.

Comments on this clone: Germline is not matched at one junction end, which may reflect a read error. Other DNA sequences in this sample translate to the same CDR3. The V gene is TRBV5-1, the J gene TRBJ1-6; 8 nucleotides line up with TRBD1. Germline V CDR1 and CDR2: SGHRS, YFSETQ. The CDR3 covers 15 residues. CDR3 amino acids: CASQQTGQGNSPLHF. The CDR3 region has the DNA TGCGCCAGCCAACAAACAGGACAGGGCAATTCCCCCCTCCACTTT.

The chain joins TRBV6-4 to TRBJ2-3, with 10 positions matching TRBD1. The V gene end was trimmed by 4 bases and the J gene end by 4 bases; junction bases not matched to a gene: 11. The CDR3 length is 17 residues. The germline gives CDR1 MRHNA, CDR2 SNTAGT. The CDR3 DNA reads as TGTGCCAGCAGTGTTTGGACAGGGGGTTTATTCGCAGATACGCAGTATTTT. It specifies CASSVWTGGLFADTQYF.

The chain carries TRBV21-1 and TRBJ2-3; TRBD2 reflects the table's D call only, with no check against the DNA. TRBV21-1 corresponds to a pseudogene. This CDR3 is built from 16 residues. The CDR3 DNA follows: TGTGCCAGAGTTCGGGTAGCGGGACGATCCACAGATACGCAGTATTTT. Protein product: CARVRVAGRSTDTQYF.

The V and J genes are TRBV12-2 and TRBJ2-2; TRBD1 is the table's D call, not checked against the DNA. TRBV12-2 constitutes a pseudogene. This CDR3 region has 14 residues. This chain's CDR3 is CASRTDRNTGELFF. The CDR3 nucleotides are TGTGCAAGTCGAACCGACAGGAACACCGGGGAGCTGTTTTTT.

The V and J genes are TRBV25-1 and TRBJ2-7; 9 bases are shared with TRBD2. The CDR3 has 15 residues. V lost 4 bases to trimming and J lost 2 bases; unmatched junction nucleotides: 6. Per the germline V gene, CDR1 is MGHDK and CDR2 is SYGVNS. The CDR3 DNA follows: TGTGCCAGCAGTGCCGAGCGGGAGGCCGCCTACGAGCAGTACTTC. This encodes CASSAEREAAYEQYF.

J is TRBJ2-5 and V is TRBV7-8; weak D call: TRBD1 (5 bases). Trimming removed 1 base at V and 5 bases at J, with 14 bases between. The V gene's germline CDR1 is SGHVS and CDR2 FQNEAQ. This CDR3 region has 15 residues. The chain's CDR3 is CASSLGAGAEETQYF. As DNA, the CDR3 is TGTGCCAGCAGCTTAGGGGCTGGGGCCGAGGAGACCCAGTACTTC. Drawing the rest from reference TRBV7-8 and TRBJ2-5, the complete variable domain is GAGVSQSPRYKVAKRGQDVALRCDPISGHVSLFWYQQALGQGPEFLTYFQNEAQLDKSGLPSDRFFAERPEGSVSTLKIQRTQQEDSAVYLCASSLGAGAEETQYFGPGTRLLVL.

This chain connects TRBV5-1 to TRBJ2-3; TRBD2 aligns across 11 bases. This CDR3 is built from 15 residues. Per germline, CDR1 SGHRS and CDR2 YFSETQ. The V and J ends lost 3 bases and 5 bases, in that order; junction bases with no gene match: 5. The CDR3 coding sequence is TGCGCCAGCAGCTCACCTGGACTAGCGGGAGATACGCAGTATTTT. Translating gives CASSSPGLAGDTQYF.

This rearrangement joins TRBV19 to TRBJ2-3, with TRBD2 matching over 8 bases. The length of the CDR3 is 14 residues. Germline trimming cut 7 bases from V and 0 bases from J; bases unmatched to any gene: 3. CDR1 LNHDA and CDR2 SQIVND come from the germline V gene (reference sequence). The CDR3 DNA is TGTGCCAGTAAGCGGGAGACTAGCACAGATACGCAGTATTTT. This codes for CASKRETSTDTQYF. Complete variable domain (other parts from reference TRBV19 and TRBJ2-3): DGGITQSPKYLFRKEGQNVTLSCEQNLNHDAMYWYRQDPGQGLRLIYYSQIVNDFQKGDIAEGYSVSREKKESFPLTVTSAQKNPTAFYLCASKRETSTDTQYFGPGTRLTVL.

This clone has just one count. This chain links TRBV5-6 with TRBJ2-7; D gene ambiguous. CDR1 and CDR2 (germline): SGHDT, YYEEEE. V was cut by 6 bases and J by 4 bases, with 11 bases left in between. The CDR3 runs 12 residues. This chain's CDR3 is CASKSEKYEQYF. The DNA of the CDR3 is TGTGCCAGCAAATCCGAGAAGTACGAGCAGTACTTC.

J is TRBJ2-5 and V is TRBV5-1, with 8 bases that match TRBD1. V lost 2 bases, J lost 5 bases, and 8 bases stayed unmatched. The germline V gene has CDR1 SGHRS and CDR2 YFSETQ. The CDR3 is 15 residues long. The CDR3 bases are TGCGCCAGCAGCTTAAGGGCAGGGGGCTGGGAGACCCAGTACTTC. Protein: CASSLRAGGWETQYF. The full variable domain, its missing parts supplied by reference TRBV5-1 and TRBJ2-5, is KAGVTQTPRYLIKTRGQQVTLSCSPISGHRSVSWYQQTPGQGLQFLFEYFSETQRNKGNFPGRFSGRQFSNSRSEMNVSTLELGDSALYLCASSLRAGGWETQYFGPGTRLLVL.